Below, 30 T cell receptor beta chains from the same sample are listed, as sequenced in a study of Tregs in tolerant kidney transplant recipients. Repertoires were generated with immunoSEQ multiplex PCR, while TCRdb's copy carries only in-frame clones and drops some. This sample has some 21,000 clones, with roughly 80% found just once. The nonmyeloablative bone marrow transplants came from related graft donors, with transient mixed chimerism. The sample consisted of CD8+ T cells from blood (PBMCs), taken 6 months after the transplant. Receptors were obtained from a human patient who received a combined kidney and bone marrow transplant. Among the T cells, some may be from the graft donor.

The chain joins TRBV13 to TRBJ1-2, with TRBD1 identical over 7 bases. Germline values: CDR1 PRHDT, CDR2 FYEKMQ (reference sequence). This CDR3 spans 14 amino acids. V lost 4 bases to trimming and J lost 6 bases; unmatched junction nucleotides: 8. CDR3 nucleotide sequence: TGTGCCAGCAGCTCCCAAGACAGGGCCCATGGCTACACCTTC. This translates into CASSSQDRAHGYTF.

The rearrangement uses TRBV9 and TRBJ2-1; D remains ambiguous. Between the trimmed V and J ends, which lost 0 bases and 8 bases, there was a span of 6 bases. The germline gives CDR1 SGDLS, CDR2 YYNGEE. The CDR3 contains 12 residues. CDR3 residues: CASSVVPYEQFF. The CDR3 coding sequence is TGTGCCAGCAGCGTAGTCCCATATGAGCAGTTCTTC.

Written as DNA, the CDR3 is TGTGCCAGCAGCTTAACGACCCTAGCGGGGCACCCCTCCTACAATGAGCAGTTCTTC. It translates to CASSLTTLAGHPSYNEQFF. V usage is TRBV7-3 and J usage is TRBJ2-1; 9 nucleotides agree with TRBD2. The length of the CDR3 is 19 residues. CDR1 is SGHTA and CDR2 is FQGTGA in the germline V gene. V was clipped by 0 bases and J by 0 bases; unmatched bases: 9.

Points on this clone: This CDR3 is also generated by other DNA sequences in the sample. The V call is TRBV4-1, the J call TRBJ2-7; 7 bases fit TRBD1. V lost 1 base to trimming and J lost 4 bases; unmatched junction nucleotides: 7. CDR3 length equals 15 residues. The germline CDR1 and CDR2 sequences are MGHRA and YSYEKL. The CDR3 DNA reads TGCGCCAGCAGCCAAGCATGGGACAGAAGATACGAGCAGTACTTC. This gives the protein CASSQAWDRRYEQYF.

The chain joins TRBV19 to TRBJ2-7, with 9 positions matching TRBD1. The germline V gene encodes CDR1 LNHDA and CDR2 SQIVND (reference sequence). V was clipped by 2 bases and J by 6 bases; unmatched bases: 5. This CDR3 spans 14 amino acids. As DNA, the CDR3 is TGTGCCAGTAGTATACAGGACAGGGGAGGCGAGCAGTACTTC. Amino acid sequence: CASSIQDRGGEQYF.

The V gene is TRBV6-1, the J gene TRBJ2-3; 7 positions agree with TRBD1. The CDR3 consists of 15 residues. Germline CDR1 and CDR2: MNHNS and SASEGT. The J segment lost 6 bases and the V segment lost 2 bases, leaving 8 bases of the junction unmatched. The DNA for the CDR3 is TGTGCCAGCAGTGAAACAGGGGCTACTAGGGATACGCAGTATTTT. It translates to CASSETGATRDTQYF.

The genes are TRBV9 and TRBJ2-7; 8 bases align to TRBD2. Germline CDR1 SGDLS, CDR2 YYNGEE. V lost 0 bases, J lost 2 bases, and 7 bases stayed unmatched. This CDR3 comprises 16 residues. The CDR3, as DNA: TGTGCCAGCAGCGTAGCAGCCGGGGGGGAGGCCTACGAGCAGTACTTC. It translates to CASSVAAGGEAYEQYF.

J is TRBJ2-7 and V is TRBV30; perhaps TRBD2 as D (6 bases). This CDR3 has 14 residues. Germline V gene data show CDR1 as GTSNPN and CDR2 as SVGIG (reference sequence). Trimming cost V 5 bases and J 4 bases, with 18 bases left between them. The chain's CDR3 is CAWVGTDAPYEQYF. CDR3 DNA sequence: TGTGCCTGGGTTGGGACTGACGCCCCTTACGAGCAGTACTTC.

This clone occurred a few times. The chain employs TRBV28 and TRBJ2-1; D gene ambiguous. Germline CDR1 reads MDHEN; CDR2 reads SYDVKM. The ends were cut back, 5 bases at V and 0 bases at J, with 11 bases in the middle. The CDR3 spans 15 residues. The CDR3 nucleotides read TGTGCCAGCAGTCCCCACCGGTCCTCCTACAATGAGCAGTTCTTC. The encoded protein is CASSPHRSSYNEQFF.

The chain carries TRBV16 and TRBJ1-5; possibly TRBD1 for D (5 bases). The CDR3 is 15 residues long. The V and J ends lost 2 bases and 7 bases respectively, with 15 bases between them. Germline V gene sequence: CDR1 KGHSY, CDR2 FQNENV. The CDR3 here is CASSQATAGWQPQHF. In DNA form, the CDR3 reads TGTGCCAGCAGCCAAGCGACGGCAGGGTGGCAGCCCCAGCATTTT.

This clone was detected only a few times. V is TRBV5-6 and J is TRBJ2-7; 8 bases align to TRBD2. V was clipped by 4 bases and J by 5 bases; unmatched bases: 5. Germline V CDR1 and CDR2: SGHDT, YYEEEE. The CDR3 loop spans 13 amino acids. The chain's CDR3 is CASSVFSGNEQYF. In DNA form, the CDR3 reads TGTGCCAGCAGCGTGTTTAGCGGGAACGAGCAGTACTTC.

The J gene is TRBJ2-1, the V gene TRBV19, with no clear D. The CDR3 is 11 amino acids. V dropped 7 bases and J dropped 9 bases, with 10 bases sitting between them. CDR1 is LNHDA, CDR2 SQIVND, per germline (reference sequence). Here the CDR3 reads CASTLAGEQFF. DNA for the CDR3: TGTGCCAGTACGCTTGCAGGTGAGCAGTTCTTC.

V and J are TRBV9 and TRBJ1-2; possible D gene TRBD1, 5 bases. Per the germline V gene, CDR1 is SGDLS and CDR2 is YYNGEE. The CDR3 sequence is 15 residues long. Trimming took off 0 bases at V and 3 bases at J, with 12 bases between the two ends. The CDR3 nucleotides read TGTGCCAGCAGCGTAGCGGGGGTCCCTGACTATGGCTACACCTTC. Translated, it gives CASSVAGVPDYGYTF.

The V and J genes are TRBV27 and TRBJ2-2; 7 bases are shared with TRBD2. There are 16 residues in the CDR3. CDR1 MNHEY and CDR2 SMNVEV come from the germline V gene (reference sequence). Germline trimming cut 0 bases from V and 6 bases from J; bases unmatched to any gene: 7. In DNA, the CDR3 is TGTGCCAGCAGTTTATCTGCGGGGGAGCTGGCCGGGGAGCTGTTTTTT. Translated: CASSLSAGELAGELFF.

The chain has TRBV6-1 and TRBJ1-2; D unclear. The CDR3 runs to 15 residues. CDR1 MNHNS and CDR2 SASEGT come from the germline V gene. V was pared by 4 bases and J by 8 bases, with 20 bases between. This chain's CDR3 is CASSGSRGQSIGYTF. The CDR3 nucleotides are TGTGCCAGCAGTGGTTCGAGAGGTCAGTCCATCGGCTACACCTTC.

The V gene is TRBV13, the J gene TRBJ2-7, with 8 bases aligning to TRBD1. CDR1 is PRHDT and CDR2 is FYEKMQ in the germline V gene (reference sequence). J gave up 2 bases and V 5 bases, and 17 bases lay outside the gene matches. This CDR3 spans 18 amino acids. CDR3 sequence reads: CASSPNTKTGAHPYEQYF. As DNA, the CDR3 is TGTGCCAGCAGCCCGAATACGAAGACAGGGGCCCACCCCTACGAGCAGTACTTC. Full variable domain (rest looked up from reference TRBV13 and TRBJ2-7): AAGVIQSPRHLIKEKRETATLKCYPIPRHDTVYWYQQGPGQDPQFLISFYEKMQSDKGSIPDRFSAQQFSDYHSELNMSSLELGDSALYFCASSPNTKTGAHPYEQYFGPGTRLTVT.

This clone was counted only a few times. The V and J genes are TRBV7-6 and TRBJ2-1; tentative D call: TRBD1 (5 bases). Looked up from germline, CDR1 is SGHVS and CDR2 is FNYEAQ. V lost 3 bases and J 5 bases, leaving 8 bases between the germline ends. The CDR3 loop spans 13 amino acids. The chain's CDR3 is CASSFTDNNEQFF. The CDR3 DNA follows: TGTGCCAGCAGCTTTACGGACAACAATGAGCAGTTCTTC.

The chain joins TRBV18 to TRBJ2-1, with D possibly being TRBD2 (6 bases). CDR3 length equals 16 residues. Germline-derived CDR1 and CDR2 are KGHSH and LQKENI. The V and J ends lost 2 bases and 0 bases respectively, with 11 bases between them. In DNA, the CDR3 is TGTGCCAGCTCACCATTTGCTAGCGCCTCCTACAATGAGCAGTTCTTC. Translation gives CASSPFASASYNEQFF.

This clone appeared a single time. This rearrangement joins TRBV5-1 to TRBJ2-7; possibly TRBD2 for D (6 bases). CDR3 length equals 15 residues. Trimming pared 0 bases from V and 2 bases from J, leaving 12 bases between. Looked up from germline, CDR1 is SGHRS and CDR2 is YFSETQ. CDR3 nucleotides: TGCGCCAGCAGCTTGGACGAGCGGGTCGCCTACGAGCAGTACTTC. Encoded protein: CASSLDERVAYEQYF.

The genes are TRBV29-1 and TRBJ1-2; 8 bases match TRBD1. The germline CDR1 and CDR2 sequences are SQVTM and ANQGSEA. The junction had 4 bases not matched to a gene; V was cut back by 5 bases and J by 8 bases. This CDR3 contains 11 residues. The CDR3 region has the DNA TGCAGCGTTCCCGGACAGGGAGGCTACACCTTC. Encoded protein: CSVPGQGGYTF.

The chain employs TRBV27 and TRBJ2-1; 10 positions match TRBD2. There are 16 residues in the CDR3. V gave up 6 bases and J gave up 7 bases; unmatched junction bases: 12. Germline CDR1 and CDR2: MNHEY and SMNVEV (reference sequence). CDR3 bases: TGTGCCAGCAGGTTAATGGCTCTAGCGGGGGTTAATGAGCAGTTCTTC. Amino acid sequence: CASRLMALAGVNEQFF.

The chain has TRBV27 and TRBJ2-2; no clear D gene. V was trimmed by 5 bases and J by 1 base, leaving 5 bases between them. The germline V gene encodes CDR1 MNHEY and CDR2 SMNVEV (reference sequence). The CDR3 spans 13 residues. For the CDR3, the DNA is TGTGCCAGCAGTCTAAGGAACACCGGGGAGCTGTTTTTT. Amino acid sequence: CASSLRNTGELFF.

This clone was seen only once. Other DNA sequences in the same sample also yield this CDR3. This chain connects TRBV7-9 to TRBJ1-2, with 11 nucleotides matching TRBD1. CDR3 size: 14 residues. Germline assignment: CDR1 SEHNR and CDR2 FQNEAQ (reference sequence). V lost 7 bases to trimming and J lost 3 bases; unmatched junction nucleotides: 4. The CDR3 loop reads CASTPGQGDYGYTF. In nucleotides, the CDR3 is TGTGCCAGCACTCCGGGACAGGGGGACTATGGCTACACCTTC.

The V and J genes are TRBV11-2 and TRBJ2-1; no reliable D call. This CDR3 has 11 amino acids. CDR1 is SGHAT, CDR2 FQNNGV, per germline. Deletions cut 3 bases from V and 10 bases from J, with 7 bases between. DNA of the CDR3: TGTGCCAGCAGCTTCTCGGAGGAGCAGTTCTTC. Residues: CASSFSEEQFF.

This chain joins TRBV10-3 and TRBJ2-7; D possibly corresponds to TRBD1 (6 bases). Trimming cost V 0 bases and J 3 bases, with 9 bases left between them. Germline CDR1 is ENHRY and CDR2 is SYGVKD. This CDR3 contains 14 residues. The DNA for the CDR3 is TGTGCCATCAGTGAGTCGGGGGCAGGCTACGAGCAGTACTTC. Amino acid sequence: CAISESGAGYEQYF.

The chain employs TRBV7-6 and TRBJ2-7; 7 bases align to TRBD2. Germline V gene sequence: CDR1 SGHVS, CDR2 FNYEAQ. The CDR3 has 14 amino acids. V lost 0 bases, J lost 3 bases, and 2 bases stayed unmatched. DNA of the CDR3: TGTGCCAGCAGCTTAGCGGGAGGGGTCTACGAGCAGTACTTC. The encoded protein is CASSLAGGVYEQYF.

The rearrangement uses TRBV19 and TRBJ2-1, with 8 bases lining up with TRBD2. Trimming at V came to 9 bases and at J to 0 bases, leaving 7 bases not matched to a gene. Germline lookup yields CDR1 LNHDA and CDR2 SQIVND (reference sequence). This CDR3 is built from 15 residues. CDR3 loop: CARTKLAGSYNEQFF. The CDR3 nucleotides read TGTGCCAGAACAAAGCTAGCGGGCTCCTACAATGAGCAGTTCTTC.

The J gene is TRBJ2-3, the V gene TRBV4-3, with D tentatively TRBD1 (6 bases). The CDR3 consists of 16 residues. The germline gives CDR1 LGHNA, CDR2 YSLEER. Trimming cost V 2 bases and J 0 bases, with 12 bases left between them. This CDR3 reads CASSQTWTASTDTQYF. CDR3 in DNA: TGCGCCAGCAGCCAAACCTGGACAGCTAGCACAGATACGCAGTATTTT.

The chain recombines TRBV28 with TRBJ2-7; 7 bases are a match to TRBD2. Germline CDR1 reads MDHEN; CDR2 reads SYDVKM. This CDR3 is 15 amino acids long. Germline trimming cut 4 bases from V and 0 bases from J; bases unmatched to any gene: 6. The CDR3 coding sequence is TGTGCCAGCAGTTCGGGGGGTAAAAGCTCCTACGAGCAGTACTTC. This encodes CASSSGGKSSYEQYF.

The rearrangement uses TRBV7-6 and TRBJ2-1; 7 bases fit TRBD1. The CDR3 has 16 residues. Germline lookup yields CDR1 SGHVS and CDR2 FNYEAQ. V was pared by 4 bases and J by 6 bases, with 12 bases of the junction left unmatched. CDR3 coding DNA: TGTGCCAGCAGCTCCTTCCTTGGGACAGCAATCAATGAGCAGTTCTTC. Its translation: CASSSFLGTAINEQFF.